The 19 T cell receptor beta chains given below trace back to one sample, sequenced in a study of blood T cell repertoires in COVID-19. Assay used: immunoSEQ multiplex PCR; TCRdb lists only in-frame clones, some missing. The repertoire holds 45,000 to 65,000 clones, with roughly nine tenths as singletons. What was sequenced was peripheral blood. Receptors originate from a human donor in a cohort sampled during active COVID-19.

The chain employs TRBV9 and TRBJ2-7, with 7 bases identical to TRBD1. This CDR3 region has 14 residues. CDR1 and CDR2 from the germline V gene are SGDLS and YYNGEE. The junction had 6 bases not matched to a gene; V was cut back by 4 bases and J by 2 bases. CDR3 residues: CASSQNTGAYEQYF. The CDR3 DNA follows: TGTGCCAGCAGCCAAAATACAGGGGCCTACGAGCAGTACTTC.

V gene TRBV18 combines with J gene TRBJ2-3, with D unclear. This CDR3 has 14 amino acids. The germline V gene has CDR1 KGHSH and CDR2 LQKENI. Trimming took 1 base from V and 5 from J, leaving 10 bases between them. This CDR3 reads CASSPQRFGDTQYF. CDR3 bases: TGTGCCAGCTCACCACAGAGGTTTGGAGATACGCAGTATTTT. Variable domain in full (rest from reference TRBV18 and TRBJ2-3): NAGVMQNPRHLVRRRGQEARLRCSPMKGHSHVYWYRQLPEEGLKFMVYLQKENIIDESGMPKERFSAEFPKEGPSILRIQQVVRGDSAAYFCASSPQRFGDTQYFGPGTRLTVL.

This chain uses TRBV10-2 with TRBJ2-2; 11 bases are a match to TRBD2. This CDR3 region has 19 residues. Trimming at V came to 0 bases and at J to 0 bases, leaving 6 bases not matched to a gene. Germline CDR1 WSHSY, CDR2 SAAADI. The CDR3 sequence is CASSESWLAGGPNTGELFF. The CDR3, as DNA: TGCGCCAGCAGTGAGTCGTGGCTAGCGGGGGGACCGAACACCGGGGAGCTGTTTTTT.

This clone came up once. The CDR3 spells CATSSALGRRNTEAFF. Written as DNA, the CDR3 is TGTGCCACCAGCAGCGCCCTTGGGAGGAGGAACACTGAAGCTTTCTTT. The rearrangement links TRBV15 to TRBJ1-1; D remains unclear. This CDR3 has 16 amino acids. Germline V gives CDR1 LNHNV, CDR2 YYDKDF (reference sequence). The germline V and J ends were trimmed by 3 bases and 1 base, with 15 bases remaining between them.

This chain connects TRBV19 to TRBJ1-1; 10 nucleotides line up with TRBD1. This CDR3 is built from 17 residues. V dropped 5 bases and J dropped 4; count of bases not matched to a gene: 13. Looked up from germline, CDR1 is LNHDA and CDR2 is SQIVND (reference sequence). CDR3 bases: TGTGCCAGTAGTCCCAGGACAGGGGGAGGTTCGGGCACTGAAGCTTTCTTT. The encoded protein is CASSPRTGGGSGTEAFF.

The V call is TRBV5-1, the J call TRBJ2-7; 9 nucleotides match TRBD2. The CDR3 extends over 15 amino acids. Germline CDR1 SGHRS, CDR2 YFSETQ. V lost 4 bases, J lost 4 bases, and 9 bases stayed unmatched. CDR3 bases: TGCGCCAGCAGCCTGGCGGGGGGGCCGGGGTACGAGCAGTACTTC. Protein: CASSLAGGPGYEQYF. Supplemented by reference TRBV5-1 and TRBJ2-7, the full variable domain reads KAGVTQTPRYLIKTRGQQVTLSCSPISGHRSVSWYQQTPGQGLQFLFEYFSETQRNKGNFPGRFSGRQFSNSRSEMNVSTLELGDSALYLCASSLAGGPGYEQYFGPGTRLTVT.

V and J are TRBV27 and TRBJ2-7, with 9 bases fitting TRBD2. The V gene end was trimmed by 0 bases and the J gene end by 2 bases; junction bases not matched to a gene: 2. The CDR3 extends over 15 amino acids. CDR1 is MNHEY and CDR2 is SMNVEV in the germline V gene (reference sequence). CDR3 sequence: CASSLSASGAYEQYF. CDR3 sequence (DNA): TGTGCCAGCAGTTTATCGGCTAGCGGGGCCTACGAGCAGTACTTC.

This clone was picked up one time. The CDR3 loop reads CASSSGDAGRQYF. In DNA form, the CDR3 reads TGCGCCAGCAGCTCCGGGGACGCCGGGAGGCAGTACTTC. The rearrangement uses TRBV5-1 and TRBJ2-4, with 7 bases lining up with TRBD2. V dropped 3 bases and J dropped 13; count of bases not matched to a gene: 10. The CDR3 is 13 amino acids. The germline CDR1 and CDR2 sequences are SGHRS and YFSETQ.

The chain links TRBV7-2 to TRBJ1-6; 7 bases line up with TRBD1. CDR1 SGHTA and CDR2 FQGNSA come from the germline V gene. The length of the CDR3 is 14 residues. V dropped 1 base and J dropped 11; count of bases not matched to a gene: 5. CDR3 amino acids: CASSLGQGSPPLHF. For the CDR3, the DNA is TGTGCCAGCAGCTTAGGACAGGGTAGTCCACCCCTCCACTTT.

The genes are TRBV9 and TRBJ2-5, with D unresolved. The CDR3 has 12 residues. Germline V gene data show CDR1 as SGDLS and CDR2 as YYNGEE. V lost 2 bases, J lost 1 base, and 3 bases lay in between. CDR3 region: CASSVSQETQYF. CDR3 coding DNA: TGTGCCAGCAGCGTCAGCCAAGAGACCCAGTACTTC.

The V call is TRBV7-2, the J call TRBJ1-2; no clear D. The V gene lost 1 base and the J gene lost 6 bases, with 9 bases spanning the gap. Per the germline V gene, CDR1 is SGHTA and CDR2 is FQGNSA. CDR3 size: 13 residues. DNA of the CDR3: TGTGCCAGCAGCTTAGTGGAGATAAATGGCTACACCTTC. Amino acid sequence: CASSLVEINGYTF. Full variable domain (missing parts from reference TRBV7-2 and TRBJ1-2): GAGVSQSPSNKVTEKGKDVELRCDPISGHTALYWYRQSLGQGLEFLIYFQGNSAPDKSGLPSDRFSAERTGGSVSTLTIQRTQQEDSAVYLCASSLVEINGYTFGSGTRLTVV.

This chain uses TRBV4-3 with TRBJ2-1, with TRBD2 identical over 11 bases. Trimming cost V 2 bases and J 4 bases; bases outside gene matches: 4. CDR1 is LGHNA and CDR2 is YSLEER in the germline V gene. The CDR3 is made up of 16 amino acids. The CDR3 nucleotides read TGCGCCAGCAGCCAACAACTAGCGGGAGCTTACAATGAGCAGTTCTTC. It specifies CASSQQLAGAYNEQFF.

The V gene is TRBV27, the J gene TRBJ1-1; D might be TRBD1 (6 bases). Germline V gene lookup returns CDR1 MNHEY and CDR2 SMNVEV (reference sequence). This CDR3 is built from 13 residues. The V gene lost 8 bases and the J gene lost 0 bases, with 10 bases spanning the gap. The CDR3 sequence: CASSRGMNTEAFF. CDR3 nucleotides: TGTGCCAGCTCGAGGGGGATGAACACTGAAGCTTTCTTT.

This chain connects TRBV19 to TRBJ1-5, with 10 bases aligning to TRBD1. CDR3 size: 16 residues. Trimming at V came to 1 base and at J to 7 bases, leaving 7 bases not matched to a gene. Germline V lookup: CDR1 LNHDA, CDR2 SQIVND (reference sequence). In nucleotides, the CDR3 is TGTGCCAGTAGTATAGGGGACAGGGGACGAGGGCAGCCCCAGCATTTT. Translated: CASSIGDRGRGQPQHF.

The rearrangement links TRBV24-1 to TRBJ2-5, with D possibly TRBD1 on 5 matching bases. V dropped 4 bases and J dropped 1 base, with 9 bases sitting between them. CDR3 size: 14 residues. CDR1 KGHDR and CDR2 SFDVKD come from the germline V gene. In DNA, the CDR3 is TGTGCCACCAGTGAACAGGACGGCCAAGAGACCCAGTACTTC. Translated, it gives CATSEQDGQETQYF.

The chain employs TRBV9 and TRBJ2-6; 8 positions match TRBD2. Germline V gives CDR1 SGDLS, CDR2 YYNGEE. V lost 6 bases to trimming and J lost 0 bases; unmatched junction nucleotides: 14. The CDR3 extends over 19 amino acids. The CDR3 coding sequence is TGTGCCAGCAACTCCCGGGGGGGCTCCGTATTCTCTGGGGCCAACGTCCTGACTTTC. It yields the protein CASNSRGGSVFSGANVLTF.

V usage is TRBV24-1 and J usage is TRBJ1-5; possibly TRBD1 for D (5 bases). There are 15 residues in the CDR3. Trimming took 2 bases from V and 2 from J, leaving 9 bases between them. Germline assignment: CDR1 KGHDR and CDR2 SFDVKD. DNA for the CDR3: TGTGCCACCAGTGATTCAGGGTCTGGCAATCAGCCCCAGCATTTT. Amino acids: CATSDSGSGNQPQHF.

CDR3 in DNA: TGTGCCACGGGGGGCCTCGAGAAACTGTTTTTT. Translated, it gives CATGGLEKLFF. The genes are TRBV19 and TRBJ1-4; TRBD1 might be the D (6 bases). The germline CDR1 and CDR2 sequences are LNHDA and SQIVND (reference sequence). There are 11 residues in the CDR3. Trimming shortened V by 10 bases and J by 11 bases, and 14 bases separated the two germline ends.

This clone was observed once. CDR3 sequence: CASSETELYGYTF. In nucleotides, the CDR3 is TGTGCCAGCAGTGAAACAGAACTCTATGGCTACACCTTC. The chain joins TRBV6-1 to TRBJ1-2; D gene uncertain. V was shortened by 2 bases and J by 4 bases, with 8 bases between the two germline ends. CDR1 MNHNS and CDR2 SASEGT come from the germline V gene. CDR3 length: 13 amino acids.